This T cell receptor (beta chain) was recorded in a study of brain T cells in children with intractable seizures. Findings and limits, study-wide: Only CDR3 sequence similarity suggested viral specificity, without known HCMV serostatus. Pre- and post-surgery blood differed in depth, so pre-surgery absences may be undersampling.

Data came from immunoSEQ multiplex PCR; TCRdb stores just in-frame clones and leaves some out. Of 70,000 to 90,000 clones in the sample, about 93% were seen once. As concerns this clone: The antigen is not known.

Sequencing was limited to surgery cases with top T cell transcript signatures in brain tissue. Pre-surgery treatment included at least one anti-epileptic drug. This TCR came from a boy in the first two years of life with tuberous sclerosis and intractable seizures. Sequenced here: peripheral blood, sampled at surgery.

The CDR3 sequence: CASSFLAGPAFF. The CDR3 DNA reads TGTGCCAGCAGCTTTTTGGCAGGGCCGGCTTTCTTT. The chain couples TRBV5-4 to TRBJ1-1, with a possible D match to TRBD1 (5 bases). Germline CDR1 reads SGHNT; CDR2 reads YYREEE (reference sequence). CDR3 length: 12 residues. V gave up 2 bases and J gave up 11 bases, with 13 bases separating them.